This T cell receptor beta chain was sequenced for a study of control samples from healthy donors and cancer patients. V shed 9 bases and J shed 4 bases, with 17 bases lying between them. The CDR3 extends over 14 amino acids. Per the germline V gene, CDR1 is MDHEN and CDR2 is SYDVKM. The data were produced by immunoSEQ multiplex PCR, yet TCRdb's version contains in-frame clones alone and is incomplete. The table includes about 70,000 clones, about 87% detected once. This sequence was found in a man aged 50-59 years in good health. V usage is TRBV28 and J usage is TRBJ2-3; D might be TRBD1 or TRBD2, each matching 7 bases. Source material: blood. DNA of the CDR3: TGTGCCAGTGCAGGGGGGGGCAGACCAGATACGCAGTATTTT. Amino acids: CASAGGGRPDTQYF.